Included here is one TCR beta chain sequence, with context. Its antigen is undetermined. This entry belongs to a study of beta chain features in type 1 diabetes. Overall study: Regarding age, gender and cell yields, patients proved similar to healthy donors.

Study-wide findings and caveats: Moderately but significantly shorter TCRB CDR3s were found in Type 1 diabetes patients in all four CD4+ subsets.

Donors contributed one heparinised blood draw apiece, averaging approximately 0.12 L. Cells sorted by CD45RO/CCR7/CD25/CD127/CD95/CD27 comprised CD4+ naive, central memory, regulatory and stem cell-like memory cells. Germline lookup yields CDR1 SGHRS and CDR2 YFSETQ. This CDR3 has 14 amino acids. The ends were cut back, 3 bases at V and 4 bases at J, with 12 bases in the middle. Expressed TCRB transcripts were sequenced because the entire RNA isolate underwent reverse transcription. It was found that naive, central memory and regulatory T cell samples averaged about 4 million reads. The assay was immunoSEQ multiplex PCR, and TCRdb's table has in-frame clones only and misses some. The sample yields more than 250,000 clones, approximately 16% seen once.

The specimen sequenced was naive CD4+ T cells from blood. This receptor was obtained from a man aged 18 to 29 with type 1 diabetes. The V gene is TRBV5-1, the J gene TRBJ2-3, with D perhaps matching TRBD2 (5 bases). In DNA form, the CDR3 reads TGCGCCAGCAGCTGGGATGGGAGAGCAGATACGCAGTATTTT. Protein product: CASSWDGRADTQYF.